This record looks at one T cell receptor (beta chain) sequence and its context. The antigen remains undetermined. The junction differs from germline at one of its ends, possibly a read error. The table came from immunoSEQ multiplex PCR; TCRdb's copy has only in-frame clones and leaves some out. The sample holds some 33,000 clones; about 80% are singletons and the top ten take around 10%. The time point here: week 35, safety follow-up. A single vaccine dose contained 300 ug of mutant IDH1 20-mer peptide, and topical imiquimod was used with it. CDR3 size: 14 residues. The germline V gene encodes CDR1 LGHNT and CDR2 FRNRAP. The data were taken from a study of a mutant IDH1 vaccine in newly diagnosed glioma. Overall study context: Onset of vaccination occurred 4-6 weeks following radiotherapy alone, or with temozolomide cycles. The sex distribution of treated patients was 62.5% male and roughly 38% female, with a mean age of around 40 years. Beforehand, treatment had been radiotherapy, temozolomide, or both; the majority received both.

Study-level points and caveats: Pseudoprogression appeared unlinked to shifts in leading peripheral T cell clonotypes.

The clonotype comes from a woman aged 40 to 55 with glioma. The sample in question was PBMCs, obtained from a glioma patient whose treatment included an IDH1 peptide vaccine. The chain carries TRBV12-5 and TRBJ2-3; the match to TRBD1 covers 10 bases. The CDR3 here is CASGLGQGRNTQYF. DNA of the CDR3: TGTGCTAGTGGCTTGGGACAGGGGAGGAATACGCAGTATTTT.